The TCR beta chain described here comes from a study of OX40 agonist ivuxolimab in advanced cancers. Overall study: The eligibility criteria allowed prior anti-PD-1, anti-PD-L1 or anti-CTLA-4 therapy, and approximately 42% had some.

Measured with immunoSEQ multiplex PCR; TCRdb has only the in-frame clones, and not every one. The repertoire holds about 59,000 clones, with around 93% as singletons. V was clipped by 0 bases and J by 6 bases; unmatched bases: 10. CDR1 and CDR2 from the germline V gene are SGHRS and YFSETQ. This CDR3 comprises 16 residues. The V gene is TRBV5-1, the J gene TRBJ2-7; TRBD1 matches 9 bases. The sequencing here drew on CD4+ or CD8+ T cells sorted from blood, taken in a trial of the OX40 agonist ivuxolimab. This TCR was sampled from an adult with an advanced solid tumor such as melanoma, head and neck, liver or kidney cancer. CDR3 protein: CASSLGALDRGGEQYF. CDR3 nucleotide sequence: TGCGCCAGCAGCTTGGGGGCTCTGGACAGGGGTGGCGAGCAGTACTTC.